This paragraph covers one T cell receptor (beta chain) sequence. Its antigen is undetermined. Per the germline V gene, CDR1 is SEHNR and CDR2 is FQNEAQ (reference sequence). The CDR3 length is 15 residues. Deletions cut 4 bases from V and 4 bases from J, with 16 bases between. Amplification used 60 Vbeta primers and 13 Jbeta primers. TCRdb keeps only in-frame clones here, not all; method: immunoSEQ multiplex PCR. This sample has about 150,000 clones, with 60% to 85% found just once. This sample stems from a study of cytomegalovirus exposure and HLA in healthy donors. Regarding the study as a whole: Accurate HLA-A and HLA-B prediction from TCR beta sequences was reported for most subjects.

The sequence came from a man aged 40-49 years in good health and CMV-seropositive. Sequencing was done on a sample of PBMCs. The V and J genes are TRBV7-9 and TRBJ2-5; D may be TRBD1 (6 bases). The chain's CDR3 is CASSSGDIGRETQYF. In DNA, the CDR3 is TGTGCCAGCAGCTCAGGGGACATTGGGAGAGAGACCCAGTACTTC.